Sequencing of this T cell receptor (beta chain) was carried out in a study of T cell responses to AZD1222 COVID-19 vaccine. Turning to this clone: Its antigen is undetermined.

The protocol was immunoSEQ multiplex PCR, while the TCRdb copy is restricted to in-frame clones and leaves out a portion. The sample lists 150,000 or so clones, about 91% occurring once. The junction had 4 bases not matched to a gene; V was cut back by 6 bases and J by 2 bases. This CDR3 region has 15 residues. Germline CDR1 and CDR2: MNHNY and SVGAGI (reference sequence). Study-wide points: Only six AZD1222 recipients tested seropositive at baseline. Vaccine-related CD4 TCRs covered spike, predominating at 160-218 and 743-854.

The sequence was collected from an adult in good health. The V and J genes are TRBV6-6 and TRBJ2-1, with 10 bases lining up with TRBD2. The sequencing used peripheral blood, collected on day 0 of AZD1222 vaccination. The CDR3 loop is CASRTLAGAYNEQFF. The CDR3 bases are TGTGCCAGCAGAACTCTAGCGGGAGCCTACAATGAGCAGTTCTTC.